The T cell receptor (beta chain) described here comes from a study of regulatory T cells in long-lasting Graves disease. On this clonotype itself: A far larger clone is one base from this, pointing to a likely read error.

Documented time point: newly diagnosed GD, antithyroid drugs for less than 3 months. RNA from PBMCs was the source of the TCR library. CDR3 regions were amplified by Arm-PCR using iRepertoire HTBI primers to build TCR beta libraries. TCRdb analysed the multiplex PCR reads with MiXCR anew, one entry per CDR3 protein. The sample includes under 300,000 distinct CDR3 sequences, approximately 18% seen only once; the top ten take about 14%. Trimming took 7 bases from V and 7 from J; bases not matched to a gene: 17. The CDR3 is 16 residues long. Germline V gives CDR1 MNHEY, CDR2 SMNVEV (reference sequence). Separately, the same data were catalogued under a study of T cells in Graves' hyperthyroidism and ophthalmopathy.

The chain recombines TRBV27 with TRBJ2-7; 9 positions agree with TRBD1. The sequences come from peripheral blood mononuclear cells (PBMCs), collected at new diagnosis, from a patient treated with antithyroid drugs. The source is a woman between 25 and 40 years old with Graves disease. The CDR3 nucleotides read TGTGCCAGCAAATTTCGCGACAGGGGGTCCTACAATGAGCAGTACTTC. Encoded protein: CASKFRDRGSYNEQYF.